The 20 T cell receptor beta chains listed next were all sequenced from one sample in a study of metastatic and nonmetastatic thyroid tumors. TCRdb reprocessed the PCR reads using MiXCR. The repertoire consists of some 19,000 clones, with more than 20% occurring once and the leading ten covering about 3.3%. Patients had received no treatment of any kind before thyroid surgery. Sequenced input: blood. The receptors originated from a male donor with papillary thyroid cancer or a benign thyroid nodule (not recorded which). Some clones in this sample may be carry-over from other donors' samples.

This clone has at least ten counts. The gene calls are TRBV5-1 and TRBJ2-7, with 7 bases identical to TRBD1. This CDR3 region has 15 residues. Trimming removed 2 bases from V and 7 bases from J; junction bases left unmatched: 12. Germline-derived CDR1 and CDR2 are SGHRS and YFSETQ. CDR3 residues: CASSFTGARVGEQYF. The CDR3 DNA sequence: TGCGCCAGCAGCTTCACAGGGGCTCGGGTGGGGGAGCAGTACTTC.

There are many counts of this clone. This chain joins TRBV29-1 and TRBJ1-2; no definite D call. Deletions cut 2 bases from V and 2 bases from J, with 0 bases between. CDR3 length: 10 residues. Per the germline V gene, CDR1 is SQVTM and CDR2 is ANQGSEA. CDR3 region: CSVENYGYTF. The CDR3 nucleotides are TGCAGCGTTGAAAACTATGGCTACACCTTC. Full variable domain (outside the CDR3, taken from reference TRBV29-1 and TRBJ1-2): SAVISQKPSRDICQRGTSLTIQCQVDSQVTMMFWYRQQPGQSLTLIATANQGSEATYESGFVIDKFPISRPNLTFSTLTVSNMSPEDSSIYLCSVENYGYTFGSGTRLTVV.

This clone is labeled as medium-sized (0.01 to 0.1%). The chain has TRBV5-1 and TRBJ2-5; 8 bases are shared with TRBD1. V shed 4 bases and J 5 bases; nucleotides not matched to a gene: 13. In germline, CDR1 is SGHRS, CDR2 YFSETQ. The length of the CDR3 is 16 residues. CDR3 residues: CASSRSGQGGLETQYF. Here the CDR3 DNA reads TGCGCCAGCAGCCGAAGCGGACAGGGAGGACTGGAGACCCAGTACTTC.

The V gene is TRBV5-1, the J gene TRBJ2-1; 12 nucleotides agree with TRBD2. Trimming cost V 0 bases and J 3 bases; bases outside gene matches: 10. This CDR3 has 19 residues. CDR1 SGHRS and CDR2 YFSETQ come from the germline V gene. CDR3: CASSLAVTSGRSLYNEQFF. The CDR3 DNA reads TGCGCCAGCAGCTTGGCCGTTACTAGCGGGAGGTCCCTCTACAATGAGCAGTTCTTC.

This clone was observed a handful of times. Other DNA sequences in this sample translate to the same CDR3. The chain links TRBV9 to TRBJ2-3, with 9 nucleotides matching TRBD2. Germline CDR1 reads SGDLS; CDR2 reads YYNGEE. The CDR3 has 15 residues. V was pared by 3 bases and J by 1 base, with 3 bases of the junction left unmatched. The CDR3 sequence: CASSGGGGRTDTQYF. The DNA for the CDR3 is TGTGCCAGCAGCGGCGGGGGGGGCCGCACAGATACGCAGTATTTT.

V is TRBV20-1 and J is TRBJ2-5; possibly TRBD2 for D (6 bases). This CDR3 region has 11 residues. Germline V gene lookup returns CDR1 DFQATT and CDR2 SNEGSKA (reference sequence). V lost 7 bases and J lost 3, with 9 bases in between. CDR3 loop: CSGRGKETQYF. CDR3 coding DNA: TGCAGTGGGAGGGGAAAAGAGACCCAGTACTTC.

This clone was detected only a few times. The J gene is TRBJ2-1, the V gene TRBV10-3; TRBD1 might be the D (6 bases). Germline V lookup: CDR1 ENHRY, CDR2 SYGVKD. V was cut by 3 bases and J by 10 bases, with 10 bases left in between. CDR3 length: 12 amino acids. The CDR3 DNA follows: TGTGCCATCAGTGACCCCAGGGGAGAGCAGTTCTTC. Translated, it gives CAISDPRGEQFF.

The genes are TRBV2 and TRBJ2-7, with no clear D. This CDR3 contains 13 residues. V was cut by 6 bases and J by 1 base, with 10 bases left in between. The germline V gene has CDR1 SNHLY and CDR2 FYNNEI. The CDR3 protein is CASRYSQSYEQYV. The CDR3 nucleotides read TGTGCCAGCAGATACTCTCAATCCTACGAGCAGTACGTC.

This clone is classed as medium-sized. The chain combines TRBV20-1 with TRBJ1-5; 11 bases align to TRBD1. Per the germline V gene, CDR1 is DFQATT and CDR2 is SNEGSKA (reference sequence). The CDR3 totals 17 residues. Trimming took 0 bases from V and 3 from J; bases not matched to a gene: 7. The CDR3 loop is CSARDGDRGGNNQPQHF. CDR3 in DNA: TGCAGTGCTAGAGACGGGGACAGGGGGGGAAACAATCAGCCCCAGCATTTT.

This chain connects TRBV11-2 to TRBJ2-1, with unresolved D. Germline V gene data show CDR1 as SGHAT and CDR2 as FQNNGV. V gave up 1 base and J gave up 10 bases, with 8 bases separating them. The CDR3 has 12 residues. The CDR3 spells CASSLGGDEQFF. DNA for the CDR3: TGTGCCAGCAGCTTAGGAGGCGACGAGCAGTTCTTC.

V usage is TRBV10-3 and J usage is TRBJ2-3; possible D gene TRBD1, 5 bases. The J call may be faulty, since TRBJ1-5 better matches the DNA end. The germline V gene has CDR1 ENHRY and CDR2 SYGVKD. There are 15 residues in the CDR3. The CDR3 loop reads CAISESGAATDTQHF. The DNA for the CDR3 is TGTGCCATCAGTGAGTCAGGGGCAGCAACAGATACGCAGCATTTT.

The sample holds many counts of this clone. This chain joins TRBV28 and TRBJ1-1, with D unresolved. This CDR3 has 16 residues. Germline loops: CDR1 MDHEN, CDR2 SYDVKM. The V and J ends lost 6 bases and 3 bases respectively, with 20 bases between them. CDR3 sequence: CASSPRELRVDTEAFF. The CDR3 nucleotides read TGTGCCAGCAGCCCCCGGGAACTCAGAGTGGACACTGAAGCTTTCTTT.

V is TRBV20-1 and J is TRBJ1-3; D is unclear. CDR1 DFQATT and CDR2 SNEGSKA come from the germline V gene (reference sequence). The CDR3 length is 15 residues. V was pared by 0 bases and J by 0 bases, with 9 bases between. The DNA of the CDR3 is TGCAGTGCTAGAGAAGGACGGAGCTCTGGAAACACCATATATTTT. Translation gives CSAREGRSSGNTIYF.

This clone was counted a few times. The V and J genes are TRBV30 and TRBJ2-7; D is unclear. Trimming took off 6 bases at V and 5 bases at J, with 11 bases between the two ends. The CDR3 loop spans 11 amino acids. Germline V gene data show CDR1 as GTSNPN and CDR2 as SVGIG (reference sequence). CDR3 coding DNA: TGTGCCTGTAGACCCCGGGACGAGCAGTACTTC. This encodes CACRPRDEQYF. The whole variable domain, remainder taken from reference TRBV30 and TRBJ2-7, is SQTIHQWPATLVQPVGSPLSLECTVEGTSNPNLYWYRQAAGRGLQLLFYSVGIGQISSEVPQNLSASRPQDRQFILSSKKLLLSDSGFYLCACRPRDEQYFGPGTRLTVT.

At least ten counts were recorded for this clone. The chain is built from TRBV9 and TRBJ2-3; D is perhaps TRBD2 (5 bases). This CDR3 region has 14 residues. CDR1 is SGDLS, CDR2 YYNGEE, per germline. V was trimmed by 0 bases and J by 5 bases, leaving 10 bases between them. The CDR3 reads CASSVGTVGDTQYF. For the CDR3, the DNA is TGTGCCAGCAGCGTAGGGACTGTTGGAGATACGCAGTATTTT.

This clone counts as medium-sized (0.01 to 0.1%). The chain combines TRBV28 with TRBJ2-7, with unresolved D. In germline, CDR1 is MDHEN, CDR2 SYDVKM. Trimming left V 3 bases short and J 2 bases short, with 20 bases between. This CDR3 contains 17 residues. This chain's CDR3 is CASSLVVGLIRTYEQYF. CDR3 DNA: TGTGCCAGCAGTTTGGTGGTAGGCCTGATTAGAACCTACGAGCAGTACTTC.

About this clone: Its ends do not fully match the called genes, so a read error is possible. The chain carries TRBV10-3 and TRBJ2-7; the match to TRBD2 covers 8 bases. The CDR3 sequence is 14 residues long. The germline V gene encodes CDR1 ENHRY and CDR2 SYGVKD. DNA for the CDR3: TGTTCCATCGGGTATAGCGGGGAGAGCCACAAGCAGTACTTC. Its translation is CSIGYSGESHKQYF.

This clone is deemed medium-sized. This chain connects TRBV11-3 to TRBJ2-3; D call uncertain. V was clipped by 5 bases and J by 5 bases, with 11 bases between them. Germline V gene data show CDR1 as SGHNT and CDR2 as YENEEA. This CDR3 contains 13 residues. CDR3 sequence (DNA): TGTGCCAGCAGCCGACCCGAGGAAGATACGCAGTATTTT. It encodes CASSRPEEDTQYF.

This clone showed up many times. The rearrangement links TRBV20-1 to TRBJ2-3; 7 nucleotides match TRBD2. J lost 4 bases, V lost 0 bases, and 13 bases had no gene match. The CDR3 extends over 17 amino acids. Per germline, CDR1 DFQATT and CDR2 SNEGSKA (reference sequence). The CDR3: CSARDPQVTGGSDTQYF. The CDR3 DNA sequence: TGCAGTGCTAGAGATCCCCAGGTGACGGGGGGTTCAGATACGCAGTATTTT.

This clone was observed a handful of times. V usage is TRBV12-3 or TRBV12-4 and J usage is TRBJ2-7; D ambiguous. With 5 bases removed from V and 6 bases from J, the gap between germline ends came to 8 bases. The CDR3 sequence is 11 residues long. CDR3 sequence (DNA): TGTGCCAGCAGTGTCACCGGCGAGCAGTACTTC. This translates into CASSVTGEQYF.